This TCR beta chain was documented in a study of cytomegalovirus exposure and HLA in healthy donors. Assay: immunoSEQ multiplex PCR; the TCRdb copy retains only in-frame clones and omits some. Of 55,000 to 70,000 clones detected, more than 85% appear once; the ten largest clones hold 1.7%. With 2 bases clipped from V and 7 bases from J, the junction kept 12 bases outside the gene matches. Germline V gene sequence: CDR1 WSHSY, CDR2 SAAADI. The CDR3 consists of 17 residues. What was sequenced was PBMCs. The sequence derives from a woman aged 18-29 years in good health and CMV-seronegative. The V call is TRBV10-2, the J call TRBJ2-7, with TRBD2 matching over 12 bases. The CDR3 DNA reads TGCGCCAGCAGTGAGCCCTCCCGACTAGCGGGAGTTAGGGAGCAGTACTTC. Its translation is CASSEPSRLAGVREQYF.